This T cell receptor (beta chain) was retrieved from a study of blood T cell repertoires in COVID-19. Study as a whole: Donors in the United States, Italy and Spain gave samples during acute or convalescent COVID-19. Sample material is recorded as cDNA or gDNA derived from T cells, B-cell-depleted T cells, or PBMCs.

Authors' analysis steps: Reference gene primer amplification in the assay estimated nucleated cell counts. Libraries were prepared by immunoSEQ multiplex PCR; TCRdb keeps only in-frame clonotypes and omits some of them. V and J calls plus clone size are reproduced from that table; the DNA served to infer D and trimming. The sample records about 230,000 clones, around 82% being singletons. Trimming left V 1 base short and J 7 bases short, with 10 bases between. This CDR3 comprises 13 residues. The germline gives CDR1 SGHVS, CDR2 FNYEAQ. The chain employs TRBV7-6 and TRBJ1-1, with D uncertain. The sequence derives from a man aged 40-50 years with active or convalescent COVID-19. Specimen: peripheral blood. CDR3 protein: CASSLVAGGEAFF. As DNA, the CDR3 is TGTGCCAGCAGCTTAGTCGCGGGAGGTGAAGCTTTCTTT.